Each of the 11 T cell receptor beta chains below was sequenced from the same sample in a study of shared clonotypes between healthy human individuals. Clones were sequenced by immunoSEQ multiplex PCR, and TCRdb holds only the in-frame ones, with some missing. The repertoire consists of 1,500,000 or so clones, with roughly 96% occurring once and the leading ten covering approximately 1.1%. The sequenced material came from naive CD4+ T cells sorted from blood. Subset denoted: CD45RA+ positively selected. These TCRs come from a man aged 25 to 40 in good health.

In regard to this clone: The sample carries other DNA sequences with the same CDR3. The CDR3 DNA reads TGTGCCAGCAGCTCCTCAGGGACTAATGAAAAACTGTTTTTT. Protein product: CASSSSGTNEKLFF. The gene calls are TRBV7-9 and TRBJ1-4, with TRBD1 as a possible D gene (5 bases). Germline V gives CDR1 SEHNR, CDR2 FQNEAQ (reference sequence). V was cut by 4 bases and J by 2 bases, with 8 bases left in between. The CDR3 length is 14 residues. Full variable domain (outside the CDR3, taken from reference TRBV7-9 and TRBJ1-4): DTGVSQNPRHKITKRGQNVTFRCDPISEHNRLYWYRQTLGQGPEFLTYFQNEAQLEKSRLLSDRFSAERPKGSFSTLEIQRTEQGDSAMYLCASSSSGTNEKLFFGSGTQLSVL.

Comment on this clone: This same CDR3 is encoded by further DNA sequences in the sample. The rearrangement links TRBV18 to TRBJ2-1; D is undetermined. The ends were cut back, 1 base at V and 7 bases at J, with 5 bases in the middle. Germline loops: CDR1 KGHSH, CDR2 LQKENI. The CDR3 has 12 amino acids. CDR3 bases: TGTGCCAGCTCACCACTTGGGAATGAGCAGTTCTTC. Amino acids: CASSPLGNEQFF.

The CDR3 sequence: CASSLRQGETDTQYF. In nucleotides, the CDR3 is TGTGCCAGCAGCTTAAGACAGGGTGAGACAGATACGCAGTATTTT. The chain recombines TRBV7-9 with TRBJ2-3, with 7 bases aligning to TRBD1. From germline, CDR1 is SEHNR and CDR2 FQNEAQ (reference sequence). Trimming took 2 bases from V and 3 from J; bases not matched to a gene: 5. This CDR3 spans 15 amino acids.

CDR3 sequence: CASSLPSSASTDTQYF. In nucleotides, the CDR3 is TGCGCCAGCAGTCTCCCCTCTAGCGCGAGCACAGATACGCAGTATTTT. The chain has TRBV5-1 and TRBJ2-3; perhaps TRBD2 as D (6 bases). CDR1 SGHRS and CDR2 YFSETQ come from the germline V gene. CDR3 length equals 16 residues. V was cut by 5 bases and J by 0 bases, with 16 bases left in between.

J is TRBJ1-5 and V is TRBV9, with TRBD1 matching over 7 bases. The CDR3 has 15 residues. The germline V gene has CDR1 SGDLS and CDR2 YYNGEE. V gave up 2 bases and J gave up 6 bases; unmatched junction bases: 8. The CDR3 spells CASSVGPGGSQPQHF. CDR3 nucleotides: TGTGCCAGCAGCGTTGGACCAGGGGGGAGTCAGCCCCAGCATTTT.

The gene calls are TRBV10-3 and TRBJ1-5; no firm D call. Germline assignment: CDR1 ENHRY and CDR2 SYGVKD. This CDR3 is 12 amino acids long. V gave up 3 bases and J gave up 6 bases, with 6 bases separating them. CDR3 in amino acids: CAISDRSQPQHF. For the CDR3, the DNA is TGTGCCATCAGTGATCGGAGTCAGCCCCAGCATTTT.

This clone has a handful of counts. The sample carries other DNA sequences with the same CDR3. The V call is TRBV5-1, the J call TRBJ2-3; D is unclear. The V gene's germline CDR1 is SGHRS and CDR2 YFSETQ. The CDR3 covers 14 residues. The germline V and J ends were trimmed by 0 bases and 0 bases, with 5 bases remaining between them. The CDR3 nucleotides read TGCGCCAGCAGCTTGGACAGAAGCACAGATACGCAGTATTTT. This encodes CASSLDRSTDTQYF.

A note on this clone: This specimen includes other DNA sequences encoding the same CDR3. The CDR3 DNA reads TGTGCCAGTAGTATACTAGCGGGGCGCACAGATACGCAGTATTTT. Protein product: CASSILAGRTDTQYF. The chain couples TRBV19 to TRBJ2-3, with 9 bases lining up with TRBD2. Germline trimming cut 2 bases from V and 1 base from J; bases unmatched to any gene: 1. CDR1 and CDR2 (germline): LNHDA, SQIVND (reference sequence). The CDR3 is 15 residues long. Full variable domain (rest looked up from reference TRBV19 and TRBJ2-3): DGGITQSPKYLFRKEGQNVTLSCEQNLNHDAMYWYRQDPGQGLRLIYYSQIVNDFQKGDIAEGYSVSREKKESFPLTVTSAQKNPTAFYLCASSILAGRTDTQYFGPGTRLTVL.

This sequence joins TRBV20-1 and TRBJ2-1; D is ambiguous. The V gene lost 5 bases and the J gene lost 2 bases, with 4 bases spanning the gap. This CDR3 has 11 amino acids. The V gene's germline CDR1 is DFQATT and CDR2 SNEGSKA (reference sequence). CDR3 in amino acids: CSAGPYNEQFF. The CDR3 DNA follows: TGCAGTGCTGGACCCTACAATGAGCAGTTCTTC.

This chain uses TRBV11-2 with TRBJ1-1; no firm D call. Germline V gene lookup returns CDR1 SGHAT and CDR2 FQNNGV. CDR3 size: 13 residues. V was shortened by 0 bases and J by 11 bases, with 13 bases between the two germline ends. Written as DNA, the CDR3 is TGTGCCAGCAGCTTAGAAAGGCTCGGATGGGCTTTCTTT. Protein product: CASSLERLGWAFF.

Comment on this clone: Other DNA sequences from this sample encode an identical CDR3 as well. The rearrangement uses TRBV19 and TRBJ1-2, with TRBD1 as a possible D gene (6 bases). V shed 4 bases and J shed 3 bases, with 9 bases lying between them. The CDR3 has 13 residues. Germline CDR1 reads LNHDA; CDR2 reads SQIVND (reference sequence). In DNA form, the CDR3 reads TGTGCCAGTAGTAGAGGGGGAGACTATGGCTACACCTTC. Translated, it gives CASSRGGDYGYTF.